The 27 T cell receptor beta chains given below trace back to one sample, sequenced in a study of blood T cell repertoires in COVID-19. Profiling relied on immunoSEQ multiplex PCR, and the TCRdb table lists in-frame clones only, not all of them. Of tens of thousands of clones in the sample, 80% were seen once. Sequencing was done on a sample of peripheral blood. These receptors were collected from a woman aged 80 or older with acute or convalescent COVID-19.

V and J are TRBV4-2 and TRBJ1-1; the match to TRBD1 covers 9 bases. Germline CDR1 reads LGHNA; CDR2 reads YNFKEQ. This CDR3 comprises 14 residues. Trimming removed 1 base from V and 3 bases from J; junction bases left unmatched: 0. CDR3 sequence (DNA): TGTGCCAGCAGCCAAGGGGACAGGGACACTGAAGCTTTCTTT. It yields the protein CASSQGDRDTEAFF.

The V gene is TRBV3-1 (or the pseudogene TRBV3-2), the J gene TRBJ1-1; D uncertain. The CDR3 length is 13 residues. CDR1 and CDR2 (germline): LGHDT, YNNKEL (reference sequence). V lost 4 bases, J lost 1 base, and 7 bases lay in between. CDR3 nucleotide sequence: TGTGCCAGCAGCCCCAACAGGAACACTGAAGCTTTCTTT. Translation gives CASSPNRNTEAFF.

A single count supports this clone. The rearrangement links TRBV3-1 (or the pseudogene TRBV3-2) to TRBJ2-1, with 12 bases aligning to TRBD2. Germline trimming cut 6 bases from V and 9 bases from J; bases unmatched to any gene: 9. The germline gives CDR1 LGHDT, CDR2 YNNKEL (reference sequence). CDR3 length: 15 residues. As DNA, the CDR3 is TGTGCCAGCAGGCGGACTAGCGGGAATCCTGGTGAGCAGTTCTTC. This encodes CASRRTSGNPGEQFF.

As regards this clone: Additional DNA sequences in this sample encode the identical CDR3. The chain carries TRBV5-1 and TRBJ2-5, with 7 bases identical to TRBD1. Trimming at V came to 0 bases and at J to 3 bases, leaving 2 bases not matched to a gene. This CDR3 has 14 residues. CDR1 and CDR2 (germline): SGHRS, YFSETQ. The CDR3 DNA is TGCGCCAGCAGCTTGGGGACAGGAGAAGAGACCCAGTACTTC. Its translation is CASSLGTGEETQYF.

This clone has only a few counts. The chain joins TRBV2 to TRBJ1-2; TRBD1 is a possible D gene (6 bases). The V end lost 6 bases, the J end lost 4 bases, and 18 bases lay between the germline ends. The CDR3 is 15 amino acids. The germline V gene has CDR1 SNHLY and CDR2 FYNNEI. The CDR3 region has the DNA TGTGCCAGCAGCCCCGAGGGCAGGGGTGTCTATGGCTACACCTTC. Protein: CASSPEGRGVYGYTF.

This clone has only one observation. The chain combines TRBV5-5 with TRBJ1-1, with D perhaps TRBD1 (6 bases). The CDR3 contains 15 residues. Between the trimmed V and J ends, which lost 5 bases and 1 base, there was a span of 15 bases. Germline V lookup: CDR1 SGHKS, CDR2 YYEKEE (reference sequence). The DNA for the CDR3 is TGTGCCAGCAGATTTCCCGGGACACCGAACACTGAAGCTTTCTTT. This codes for CASRFPGTPNTEAFF.

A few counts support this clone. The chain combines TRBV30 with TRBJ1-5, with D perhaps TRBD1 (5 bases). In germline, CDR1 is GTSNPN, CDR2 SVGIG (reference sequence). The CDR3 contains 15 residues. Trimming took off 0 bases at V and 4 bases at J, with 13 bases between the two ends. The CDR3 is CAWSVRAGWNQPQHF. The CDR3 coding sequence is TGTGCCTGGAGTGTTAGGGCAGGGTGGAATCAGCCCCAGCATTTT.

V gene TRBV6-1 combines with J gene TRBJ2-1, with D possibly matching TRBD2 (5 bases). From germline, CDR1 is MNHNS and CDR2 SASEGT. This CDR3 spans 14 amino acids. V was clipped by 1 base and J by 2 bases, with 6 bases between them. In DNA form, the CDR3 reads TGTGCCAGCAGTGAAGGGGAGCCCTACAATGAGCAGTTCTTC. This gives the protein CASSEGEPYNEQFF.

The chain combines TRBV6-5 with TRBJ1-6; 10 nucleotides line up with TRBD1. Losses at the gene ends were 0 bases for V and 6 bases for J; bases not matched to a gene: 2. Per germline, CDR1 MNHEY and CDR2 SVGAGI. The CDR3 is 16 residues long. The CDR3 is CASSYSDRGFNSPLHF. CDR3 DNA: TGTGCCAGCAGTTACTCGGACAGGGGGTTTAATTCACCCCTCCACTTT.

CDR3 region: CASSLAFTTGVGTQYF. As DNA, the CDR3 is TGCGCCAGCAGCTTGGCCTTTACCACCGGGGTGGGGACCCAGTACTTC. V gene TRBV5-1 combines with J gene TRBJ2-5; D may be TRBD2 (5 bases). There are 16 residues in the CDR3. V gave up 0 bases and J gave up 7 bases, with 19 bases separating them. Germline values: CDR1 SGHRS, CDR2 YFSETQ.

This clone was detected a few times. The CDR3 DNA reads TGTGCCAGTAGACAGGGGTGGGAGCAGTACTTC. Its protein product is CASRQGWEQYF. The chain recombines TRBV19 with TRBJ2-7, with TRBD1 matching 7 bases. V was pared by 6 bases and J by 7 bases, with 3 bases of the junction left unmatched. There are 11 residues in the CDR3. Germline V gene lookup returns CDR1 LNHDA and CDR2 SQIVND (reference sequence).

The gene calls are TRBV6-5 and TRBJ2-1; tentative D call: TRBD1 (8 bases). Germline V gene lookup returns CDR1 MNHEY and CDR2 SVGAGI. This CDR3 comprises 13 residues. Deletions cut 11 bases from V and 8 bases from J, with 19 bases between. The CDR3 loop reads CALGGDRRDEQFF. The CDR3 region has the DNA TGTGCCTTAGGGGGGGACAGGCGAGATGAGCAGTTCTTC.

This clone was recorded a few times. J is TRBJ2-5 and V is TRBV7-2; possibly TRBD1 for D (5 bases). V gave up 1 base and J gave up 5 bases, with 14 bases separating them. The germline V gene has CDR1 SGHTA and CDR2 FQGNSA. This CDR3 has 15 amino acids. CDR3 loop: CASSLVQGSYETQYF. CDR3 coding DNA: TGTGCCAGCAGCTTAGTTCAGGGATCGTATGAGACCCAGTACTTC.

CDR3 residues: CASSPGGSNQPQHF. In DNA form, the CDR3 reads TGTGCCAGCAGCCCAGGGGGTAGCAATCAGCCCCAGCATTTT. The chain uses TRBV5-4 and TRBJ1-5; 7 bases map to TRBD1. The V segment lost 4 bases and the J segment 0 bases; nucleotides outside the gene matches: 1. CDR1 is SGHNT, CDR2 YYREEE, per germline (reference sequence). The CDR3 has 14 residues.

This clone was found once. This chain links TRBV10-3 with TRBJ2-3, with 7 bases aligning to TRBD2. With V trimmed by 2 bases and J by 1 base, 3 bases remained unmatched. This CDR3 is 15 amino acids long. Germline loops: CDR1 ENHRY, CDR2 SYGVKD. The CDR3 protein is CAISEMAGGTDTQYF. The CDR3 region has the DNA TGTGCCATCAGTGAGATGGCGGGAGGCACAGATACGCAGTATTTT.

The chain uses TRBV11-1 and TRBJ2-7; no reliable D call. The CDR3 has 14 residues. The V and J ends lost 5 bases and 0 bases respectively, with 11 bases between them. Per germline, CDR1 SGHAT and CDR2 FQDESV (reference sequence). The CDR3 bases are TGTGCCAGCAGCCAGCCGACAAACTCCTACGAGCAGTACTTC. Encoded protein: CASSQPTNSYEQYF.

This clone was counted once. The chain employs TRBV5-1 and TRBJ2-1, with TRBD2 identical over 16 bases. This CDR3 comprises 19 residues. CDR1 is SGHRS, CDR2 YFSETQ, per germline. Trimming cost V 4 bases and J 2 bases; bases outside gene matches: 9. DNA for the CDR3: TGCGCCAGCAGCGCCCTGGCGGGGACTAGCGGGAGGGCCTACAATGAGCAGTTCTTC. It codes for CASSALAGTSGRAYNEQFF.

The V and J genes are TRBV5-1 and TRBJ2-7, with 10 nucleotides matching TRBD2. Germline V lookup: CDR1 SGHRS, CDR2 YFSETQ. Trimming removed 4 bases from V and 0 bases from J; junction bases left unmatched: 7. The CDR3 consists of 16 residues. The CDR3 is CASSPSGGLSSYEQYF. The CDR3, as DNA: TGCGCCAGCAGCCCTAGCGGGGGTTTAAGCTCCTACGAGCAGTACTTC.

The CDR3 protein is CASSLGRTAINEKLFF. DNA for the CDR3: TGTGCCAGCAGCTTAGGCCGGACAGCCATTAATGAAAAACTGTTTTTT. The rearrangement links TRBV7-8 to TRBJ1-4; the D gene is possibly TRBD1 (6 bases). Trimming removed 1 base at V and 4 bases at J, with 13 bases between. This CDR3 region has 16 residues. Germline CDR1 SGHVS, CDR2 FQNEAQ.

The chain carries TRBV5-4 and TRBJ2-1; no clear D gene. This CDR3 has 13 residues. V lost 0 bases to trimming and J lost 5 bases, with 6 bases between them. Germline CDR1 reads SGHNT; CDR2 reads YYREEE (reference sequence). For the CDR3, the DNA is TGTGCCAGCAGCTTGGCCAGGCACAATGAGCAGTTCTTC. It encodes CASSLARHNEQFF.

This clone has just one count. The CDR3 spells CASSQKGNRVSPLHF. CDR3 nucleotides: TGTGCCAGCAGCCAAAAGGGCAACAGGGTTTCACCCCTCCACTTT. This chain links TRBV3-1 (or the pseudogene TRBV3-2) with TRBJ1-6; tentative D call: TRBD1 (6 bases). The CDR3 sequence is 15 residues long. CDR1 is LGHDT, CDR2 YNNKEL, per germline (reference sequence). The V end was cut by 2 bases, the J end by 9 bases, with 14 bases between.

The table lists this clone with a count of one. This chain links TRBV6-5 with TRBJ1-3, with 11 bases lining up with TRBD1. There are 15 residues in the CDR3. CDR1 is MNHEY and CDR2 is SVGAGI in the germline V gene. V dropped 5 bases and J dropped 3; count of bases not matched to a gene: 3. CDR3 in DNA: TGTGCCAGCAGTCGGACAGGGGGCAGTGGAAACACCATATATTTT. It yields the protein CASSRTGGSGNTIYF.

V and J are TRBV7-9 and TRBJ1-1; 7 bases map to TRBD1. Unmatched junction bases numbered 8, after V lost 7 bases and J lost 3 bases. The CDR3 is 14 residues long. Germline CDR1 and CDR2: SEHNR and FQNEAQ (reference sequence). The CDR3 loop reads CASNPGGFDTEAFF. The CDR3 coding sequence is TGTGCCAGCAACCCAGGGGGGTTTGACACTGAAGCTTTCTTT. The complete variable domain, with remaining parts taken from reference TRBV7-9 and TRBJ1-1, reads DTGVSQNPRHKITKRGQNVTFRCDPISEHNRLYWYRQTLGQGPEFLTYFQNEAQLEKSRLLSDRFSAERPKGSFSTLEIQRTEQGDSAMYLCASNPGGFDTEAFFGQGTRLTVV.

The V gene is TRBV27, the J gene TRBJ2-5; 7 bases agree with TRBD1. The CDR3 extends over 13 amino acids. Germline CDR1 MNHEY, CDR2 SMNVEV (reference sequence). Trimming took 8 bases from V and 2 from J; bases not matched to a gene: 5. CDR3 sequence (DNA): TGTGCCAGCTTGCCGGGACAGCAAGAGACCCAGTACTTC. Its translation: CASLPGQQETQYF.

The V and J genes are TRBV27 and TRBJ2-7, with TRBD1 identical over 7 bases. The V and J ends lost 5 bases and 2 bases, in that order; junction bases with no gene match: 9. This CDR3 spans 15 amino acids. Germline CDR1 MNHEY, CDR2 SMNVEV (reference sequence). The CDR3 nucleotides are TGTGCCAGCAGTGACCACCCGGGACAGCCCTACGAGCAGTACTTC. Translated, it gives CASSDHPGQPYEQYF.

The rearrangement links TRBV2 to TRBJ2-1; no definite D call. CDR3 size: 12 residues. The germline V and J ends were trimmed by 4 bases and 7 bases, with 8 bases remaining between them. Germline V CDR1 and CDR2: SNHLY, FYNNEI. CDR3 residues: CASSASRNEQFF. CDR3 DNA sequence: TGTGCCAGCAGTGCGTCGAGAAATGAGCAGTTCTTC.

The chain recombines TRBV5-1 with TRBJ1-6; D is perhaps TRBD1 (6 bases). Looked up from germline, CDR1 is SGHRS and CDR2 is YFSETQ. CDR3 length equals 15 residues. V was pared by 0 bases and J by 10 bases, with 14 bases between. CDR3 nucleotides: TGCGCCAGCAGCTTGGCACAGGGCTTATGGTCACCCCTCCACTTT. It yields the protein CASSLAQGLWSPLHF.